Listed below are T cell receptor beta chains from one sample, sequenced in a study of blood T cell repertoires in COVID-19. The assay was immunoSEQ multiplex PCR, and TCRdb's table has in-frame clones only and misses some. Of 120,000 or so clones listed, almost 80% are singletons. Material: peripheral blood. These receptors all come from a human donor in a cohort sampled during active COVID-19. The CDR3 runs from the conserved cysteine through the conserved F or W. The order of the fields is J gene, V gene, clone size, D gene, CDR3 DNA, CDR3 protein. D genes are given only for firm matches. Expanded clones are given a class, and other clones once, few, many or no size at all.

J: TRBJ2-7; V: TRBV27; size: NA; D: TRBD2; DNA: TGTGCCAGCAGGAAAGCGGGAGGGCTCTACGAGCAGTACTTC; CDR3: CASRKAGGLYEQYF
J: TRBJ1-1; V: TRBV28; size: NA; D: TRBD1; DNA: TGTGCCAGCAGAGACGAGGGGGCCCAGGGGGCTGAAGCTTTCTTT; CDR3: CASRDEGAQGAEAFF
J: TRBJ2-2; V: TRBV7-9; size: NA; D: NA; DNA: TGTGCCAGCAGCTTAGAGCCGGTCACCGGGGAGCTGTTTTTT; CDR3: CASSLEPVTGELFF
J: TRBJ1-3; V: TRBV19; size: once; D: NA; DNA: TGTGCCAGTAGTGATGCGGTGGAACAGTTTTTTCGGGGCTCTGGAAACACCATATATTTT; CDR3: CASSDAVEQFFRGSGNTIYF
J: TRBJ2-1; V: TRBV6-5; size: once; D: TRBD1; DNA: TGTGCCATCCGGGTAGACAGGGGGCGTGGGAATGAGCAGTTCTTC; CDR3: CAIRVDRGRGNEQFF
J: TRBJ2-1; V: TRBV7-9; size: NA; D: TRBD2; DNA: TGTGCCAGCAGGGAGGGACTAGCGGGGACCGGTGAGCAGTTCTTC; CDR3: CASREGLAGTGEQFF
J: TRBJ2-3; V: TRBV19; size: once; D: TRBD1; DNA: TGTGCCAGTACCACAGGACAGGGAACAGATACGCAGTATTTT; CDR3: CASTTGQGTDTQYF
J: TRBJ1-1; V: TRBV5-5; size: NA; D: NA; DNA: TGTGCCAGCAGCTTCATGGGGGCTGGGAACACTGAAGCTTTCTTT; CDR3: CASSFMGAGNTEAFF
J: TRBJ1-4; V: TRBV3-1/TRBV3-2; size: NA; D: NA; DNA: TGTGCCAGCAGCCCCCTGGGGGGGCACGAAAAACTGTTTTTT; CDR3: CASSPLGGHEKLFF
J: TRBJ2-2; V: TRBV7-8; size: NA; D: TRBD1; DNA: TGTGCCAGCAGCTTACTTCCACAGGGGGCCGGCACCGGGGAGCTGTTTTTT; CDR3: CASSLLPQGAGTGELFF
J: TRBJ2-1; V: TRBV19; size: NA; D: TRBD1; DNA: TGTGCCAGCACCAGGGACAGGGGGAGTGAGCAGTTCTTC; CDR3: CASTRDRGSEQFF
J: TRBJ2-3; V: TRBV7-3; size: NA; D: NA; DNA: TGTGCCAGCAGCTACCGACATGGCGATACGCAGTATTTT; CDR3: CASSYRHGDTQYF
J: TRBJ2-7; V: TRBV6-5; size: NA; D: NA; DNA: TGTGCCAGCACATTACAGAAGGGGCCCTACGAGCAGTACTTC; CDR3: CASTLQKGPYEQYF
J: TRBJ1-1; V: TRBV11-2; size: few; D: NA; DNA: TGTGCCAGCAGCTACGAGGAAAACACTGAAGCTTTCTTT; CDR3: CASSYEENTEAFF
J: TRBJ2-7; V: TRBV30; size: NA; D: NA; DNA: TGTGCCTGGGATGGGGCTCAGGGATCCCCCTATTACGAGCAGTACTTC; CDR3: CAWDGAQGSPYYEQYF
J: TRBJ1-5; V: TRBV6-1; size: NA; D: TRBD1; DNA: TGTGCCAGCAGTGCAAAAGGACAGGAATTGATTAGCAATCAGCCCCAGCATTTT; CDR3: CASSAKGQELISNQPQHF
J: TRBJ2-5; V: TRBV11-3; size: NA; D: TRBD2; DNA: TGTGCCAGCAGCTTATTACCGGGAGGGACCCAGTACTTC; CDR3: CASSLLPGGTQYF
J: TRBJ1-6; V: TRBV14; size: NA; D: NA; DNA: TGTGCCAGCAGCCAGGGGGGAAGTTCACCCCTCCACTTT; CDR3: CASSQGGSSPLHF
J: TRBJ2-4; V: TRBV11-2; size: NA; D: TRBD1; DNA: TGTGCCAGCCAGAGACAGGGCTTAGCCAAAAACATTCAGTACTTC; CDR3: CASQRQGLAKNIQYF
J: TRBJ1-5; V: TRBV15; size: NA; D: NA; DNA: TGTGCCACCAGCAGAGATGGAGTAGGGCCCCAGCATTTT; CDR3: CATSRDGVGPQHF
J: TRBJ1-1; V: TRBV7-2; size: NA; D: TRBD1; DNA: TGTGCCAGCAGCTCGGACAGGGGGATCACTGAAGCTTTCTTT; CDR3: CASSSDRGITEAFF
J: TRBJ1-1; V: TRBV30; size: NA; D: TRBD1; DNA: TGTGCCTGGACAGGGGGGACAACTGAAGCTTTCTTT; CDR3: CAWTGGTTEAFF
J: TRBJ2-2; V: TRBV29-1; size: few; D: TRBD1; DNA: TGCAGCGTTACAGGGGCCGGGGAGCTGTTTTTT; CDR3: CSVTGAGELFF
J: TRBJ1-1; V: TRBV19; size: few; D: NA; DNA: TGTGCCAGTAACCAAATGGGGGGGCGCGGTGCCACTGAAGCTTTCTTT; CDR3: CASNQMGGRGATEAFF
J: TRBJ2-1; V: TRBV5-1; size: once; D: TRBD1; DNA: TGCGCCAGTTCAGCCGGGACAGGCGTCCGGAGTGAGCAGTTCTTC; CDR3: CASSAGTGVRSEQFF
J: TRBJ1-6; V: TRBV11-2; size: NA; D: NA; DNA: TGTGCCAGCAGCTCCCTGGGCAGGCTCTATAATTCACCCCTCCACTTT; CDR3: CASSSLGRLYNSPLHF
J: TRBJ2-3; V: TRBV3-1/TRBV3-2; size: NA; D: TRBD2; DNA: TGTGCCAGCAGGGGACTAGCGGCTACAGATACGCAGTATTTT; CDR3: CASRGLAATDTQYF
J: TRBJ2-1; V: TRBV2; size: NA; D: TRBD1; DNA: TGTGCCAGCAACCTACGGACAGGGATCTCCTACAATGAGCAGTTCTTC; CDR3: CASNLRTGISYNEQFF
J: TRBJ1-2; V: TRBV6-6; size: NA; D: NA; DNA: TGTGCCAGCAGTTCTACCTCTTACTATGGCTACACCTTC; CDR3: CASSSTSYYGYTF
J: TRBJ1-1; V: TRBV7-3; size: NA; D: NA; DNA: TGTGCCAGCAGCATGAACAGGGTCACTGAAGCTTTCTTT; CDR3: CASSMNRVTEAFF
J: TRBJ2-7; V: TRBV19; size: NA; D: NA; DNA: TGTGCCAGTAGTATACTCCAACAGGGCGAGCAGTACTTC; CDR3: CASSILQQGEQYF
J: TRBJ2-2; V: TRBV6-6; size: NA; D: NA; DNA: TGTGCCAGCAGACCCTCTAGCCGGACCGGGGAGCTGTTTTTT; CDR3: CASRPSSRTGELFF
J: TRBJ1-2; V: TRBV4-2; size: NA; D: NA; DNA: TGTGCCAGCAGCCCGTCCCTGACAGACTATGGCTACACCTTC; CDR3: CASSPSLTDYGYTF
J: TRBJ1-5; V: TRBV28; size: NA; D: NA; DNA: TGTGCCAGCAGTTTTTCCCAGGGGCTGAGTCAGCCCCAGCATTTT; CDR3: CASSFSQGLSQPQHF
J: TRBJ2-3; V: TRBV5-1; size: NA; D: TRBD1; DNA: TGCGCCAGCAGCCCCCTCGGGCAGGGGGCAGATACGCAGTATTTT; CDR3: CASSPLGQGADTQYF
J: TRBJ2-2; V: TRBV5-4; size: NA; D: NA; DNA: TGTGCCAGCAGCCCAGCTGGTGAACGGGGCACCGGGGAGCTGTTTTTT; CDR3: CASSPAGERGTGELFF
J: TRBJ1-2; V: TRBV11-2; size: NA; D: NA; DNA: TGTGCCAGCAGCTTAGAGAGAGCGGGGGGCGATGGCTACACCTTC; CDR3: CASSLERAGGDGYTF
J: TRBJ2-1; V: TRBV11-2; size: few; D: NA; DNA: TGTGCCAGCAGCTCCGGTTCCTACAATGAGCAGTTCTTC; CDR3: CASSSGSYNEQFF
J: TRBJ1-6; V: TRBV2; size: NA; D: TRBD1; DNA: TGTGCCAGCAGTAGGAGACAGGGGCAGTCTTCACCCCTCCACTTT; CDR3: CASSRRQGQSSPLHF
J: TRBJ1-4; V: TRBV4-2; size: NA; D: NA; DNA: TGTGCCAGCGGCACCCTCCCGGAGGGACTGTTTTTT; CDR3: CASGTLPEGLFF
J: TRBJ2-5; V: TRBV7-8; size: NA; D: TRBD1; DNA: TGTGCCAGCAGCCCCCCCAGGGCAGGGGGAGCGGAGACCCAGTACTTC; CDR3: CASSPPRAGGAETQYF
J: TRBJ1-3; V: TRBV5-1; size: NA; D: NA; DNA: TGCGCCAGCAGCTTGGCCGGGGGTGTATACGGAAACACCATATATTTT; CDR3: CASSLAGGVYGNTIYF
J: TRBJ2-1; V: TRBV9; size: NA; D: NA; DNA: TGTGCCAGCAGTTTTAGGGGAGGGGGAAATGAGCAGTTCTTC; CDR3: CASSFRGGGNEQFF
J: TRBJ2-7; V: TRBV5-8; size: NA; D: NA; DNA: TGTGCCAGCAGCTTGGCCAGGGAGCAGTACTTC; CDR3: CASSLAREQYF
J: TRBJ2-5; V: TRBV25-1; size: NA; D: TRBD1; DNA: TGTGCCAGCAGTATACAGGGGGCAGGGGAGACCCAGTACTTC; CDR3: CASSIQGAGETQYF
J: TRBJ1-3; V: TRBV5-1; size: NA; D: NA; DNA: TGCGCCAGCAGCTTCTACGGCTCTGGAAACACCATATATTTT; CDR3: CASSFYGSGNTIYF
J: TRBJ2-7; V: TRBV6-5; size: NA; D: NA; DNA: TGTGCCAGCAGTTACTCGTACAGGGTCCCCTACGAGCAGTACTTC; CDR3: CASSYSYRVPYEQYF
J: TRBJ2-7; V: TRBV27; size: once; D: TRBD1; DNA: TGTGCCAGCAGTTTTCAGGGGGCGCAGTACTTC; CDR3: CASSFQGAQYF
J: TRBJ1-4; V: TRBV27; size: NA; D: NA; DNA: TGTGCCAGCAGAAATAGCCAGAGGGCTCTGTTTTTT; CDR3: CASRNSQRALFF
J: TRBJ1-1; V: TRBV6-5; size: NA; D: NA; DNA: TGTGCCAGCAGTTACGCAGGATCGGGGGAGGCTTTCTTT; CDR3: CASSYAGSGEAFF
J: TRBJ2-7; V: TRBV6-5; size: NA; D: NA; DNA: TGTGCCAGCAGCCAGGTCGGACAGGGAGGGGAGCAGTACTTC; CDR3: CASSQVGQGGEQYF
J: TRBJ2-6; V: TRBV7-8; size: NA; D: TRBD2; DNA: TGTGCCAGCAGCTTCGAAGGACTAGCGGAGAGATCTGGGGCCAACGTCCTGACTTTC; CDR3: CASSFEGLAERSGANVLTF
J: TRBJ1-2; V: TRBV6-5; size: NA; D: TRBD1; DNA: TGTGCCAGCAGGCTACAGGGGGCGGGGAACTATGGCTACACCTTC; CDR3: CASRLQGAGNYGYTF
J: TRBJ2-1; V: TRBV19; size: NA; D: NA; DNA: TGTGCCAGCAGCCCCCAGGACATACCTACCTACAATGAGCAGTTCTTC; CDR3: CASSPQDIPTYNEQFF
J: TRBJ1-3; V: TRBV7-2; size: NA; D: NA; DNA: TGTGCCAGCAGCGCCGACAGTTCCTCTGGAAACACCATATATTTT; CDR3: CASSADSSSGNTIYF